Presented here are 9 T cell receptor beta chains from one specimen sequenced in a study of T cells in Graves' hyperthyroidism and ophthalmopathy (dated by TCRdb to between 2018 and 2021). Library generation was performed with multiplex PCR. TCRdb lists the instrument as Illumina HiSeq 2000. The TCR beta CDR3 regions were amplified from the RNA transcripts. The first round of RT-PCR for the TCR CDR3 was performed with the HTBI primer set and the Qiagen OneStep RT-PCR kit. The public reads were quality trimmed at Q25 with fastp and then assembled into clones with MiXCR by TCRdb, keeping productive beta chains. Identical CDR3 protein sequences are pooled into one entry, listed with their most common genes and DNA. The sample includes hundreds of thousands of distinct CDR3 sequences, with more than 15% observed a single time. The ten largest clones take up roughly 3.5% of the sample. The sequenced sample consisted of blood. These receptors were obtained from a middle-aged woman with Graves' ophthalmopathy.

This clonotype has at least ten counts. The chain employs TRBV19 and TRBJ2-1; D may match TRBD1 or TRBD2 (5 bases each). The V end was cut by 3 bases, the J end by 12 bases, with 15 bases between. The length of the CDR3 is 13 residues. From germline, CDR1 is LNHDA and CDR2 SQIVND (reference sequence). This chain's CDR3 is CASSMRIVGGQFF. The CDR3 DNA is TGTGCCAGTAGTATGCGTATTGTTGGGGGGCAGTTCTTC.

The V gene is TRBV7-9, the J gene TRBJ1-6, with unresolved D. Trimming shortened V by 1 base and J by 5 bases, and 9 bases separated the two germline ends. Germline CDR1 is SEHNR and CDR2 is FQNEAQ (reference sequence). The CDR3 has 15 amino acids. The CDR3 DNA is TGTGCCAGCAGCTTAGTGGTTGGAGATAATTCACCCCTCCACTTT. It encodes CASSLVVGDNSPLHF.

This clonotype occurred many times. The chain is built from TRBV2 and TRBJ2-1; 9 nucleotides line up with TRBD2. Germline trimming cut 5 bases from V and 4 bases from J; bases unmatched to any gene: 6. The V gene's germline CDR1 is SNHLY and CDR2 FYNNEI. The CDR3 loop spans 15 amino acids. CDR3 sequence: CASSQAGGPYNEQFF. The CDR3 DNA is TGTGCCAGCAGTCAGGCGGGAGGGCCTTACAATGAGCAGTTCTTC. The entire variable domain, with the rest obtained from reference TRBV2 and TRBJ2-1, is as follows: EPEVTQTPSHQVTQMGQEVILRCVPISNHLYFYWYRQILGQKVEFLVSFYNNEISEKSEIFDDQFSVERPDGSNFTLKIRSTKLEDSAMYFCASSQAGGPYNEQFFGPGTRLTVL.

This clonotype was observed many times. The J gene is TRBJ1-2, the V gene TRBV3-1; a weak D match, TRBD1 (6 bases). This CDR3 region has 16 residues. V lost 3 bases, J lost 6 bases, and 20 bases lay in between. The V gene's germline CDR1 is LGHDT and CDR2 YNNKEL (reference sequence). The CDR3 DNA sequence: TGTGCCAGCAGCCAGGGCAGGTTGCCAGGGGATCATGGCTACACCTTC. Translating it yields CASSQGRLPGDHGYTF. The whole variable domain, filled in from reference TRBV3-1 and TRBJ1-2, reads DTAVSQTPKYLVTQMGNDKSIKCEQNLGHDTMYWYKQDSKKFLKIMFSYNNKELIINETVPNRFSPKSPDKAHLNLHINSLELGDSAVYFCASSQGRLPGDHGYTFGSGTRLTVV.

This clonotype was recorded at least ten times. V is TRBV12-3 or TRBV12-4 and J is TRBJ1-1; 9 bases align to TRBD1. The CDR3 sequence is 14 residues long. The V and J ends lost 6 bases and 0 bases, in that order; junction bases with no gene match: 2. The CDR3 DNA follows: TGTGCCAGCAGAAGGACAGGGGTGAACACTGAAGCTTTCTTT. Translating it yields CASRRTGVNTEAFF.

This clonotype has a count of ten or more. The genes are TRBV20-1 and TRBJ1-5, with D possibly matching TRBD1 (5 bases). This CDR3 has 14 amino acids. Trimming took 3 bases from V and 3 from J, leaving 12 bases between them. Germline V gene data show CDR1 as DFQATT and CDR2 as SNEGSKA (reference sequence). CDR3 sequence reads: CSASFQGTNQPQHF. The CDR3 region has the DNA TGCAGTGCTAGTTTTCAAGGGACCAATCAGCCCCAGCATTTT.

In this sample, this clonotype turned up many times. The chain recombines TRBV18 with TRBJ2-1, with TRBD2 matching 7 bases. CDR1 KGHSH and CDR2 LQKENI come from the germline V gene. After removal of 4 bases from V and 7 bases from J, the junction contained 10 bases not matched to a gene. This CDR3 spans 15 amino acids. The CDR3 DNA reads TGTGCCAGCTCACGAGCTAGCGGAACTGGGAATGAGCAGTTCTTC. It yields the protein CASSRASGTGNEQFF.

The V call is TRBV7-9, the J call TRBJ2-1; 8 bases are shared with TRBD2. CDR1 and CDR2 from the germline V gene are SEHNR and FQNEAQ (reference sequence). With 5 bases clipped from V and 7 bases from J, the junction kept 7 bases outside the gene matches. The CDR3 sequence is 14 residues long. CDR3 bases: TGTGCCAGCAGCCCGGGACTAGATTTAAATGAGCAGTTCTTC. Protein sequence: CASSPGLDLNEQFF.

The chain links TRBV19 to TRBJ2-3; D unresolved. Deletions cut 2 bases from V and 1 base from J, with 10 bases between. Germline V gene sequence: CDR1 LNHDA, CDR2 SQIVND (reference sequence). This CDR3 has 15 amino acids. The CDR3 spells CASSIPGRGTDTQYF. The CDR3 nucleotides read TGTGCCAGTAGTATACCAGGACGGGGCACAGATACGCAGTATTTT.